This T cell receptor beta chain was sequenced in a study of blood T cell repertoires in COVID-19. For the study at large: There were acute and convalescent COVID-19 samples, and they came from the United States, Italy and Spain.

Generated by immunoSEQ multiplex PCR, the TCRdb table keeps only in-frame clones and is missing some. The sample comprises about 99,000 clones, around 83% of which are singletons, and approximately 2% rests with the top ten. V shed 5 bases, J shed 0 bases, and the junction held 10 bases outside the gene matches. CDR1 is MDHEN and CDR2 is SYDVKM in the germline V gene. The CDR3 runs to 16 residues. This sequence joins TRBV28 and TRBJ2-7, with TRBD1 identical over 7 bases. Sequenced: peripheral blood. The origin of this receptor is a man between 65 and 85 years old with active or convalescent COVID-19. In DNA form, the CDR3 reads TGTGCCAGCAGTAAAGGGGGCGCCCACAACTCCTACGAGCAGTACTTC. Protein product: CASSKGGAHNSYEQYF.